These 25 T cell receptor beta chains share one sample of origin, sequenced in a study of neurological immune-mediated disorders. TCRdb processed the 5' RACE reads anew with MiXCR; each CDR3 protein has one entry. The data hold roughly 17,000 distinct CDR3 sequences, with more than 2% observed a single time. Sequenced input: PBMCs. These receptors were taken from a woman under 30 with multiple sclerosis.

By sample fraction, this clonotype is medium-sized. This chain joins TRBV5-6 and TRBJ2-1; D unclear. Germline V gives CDR1 SGHDT, CDR2 YYEEEE. V was trimmed by 0 bases and J by 7 bases, leaving 11 bases between them. This CDR3 region has 14 residues. CDR3 loop: CASSLGSPDNEQFF. The DNA of the CDR3 is TGTGCCAGCAGCTTGGGGTCCCCTGATAATGAGCAGTTCTTC.

This clonotype was detected ten times or more. The chain is built from TRBV24-1 and TRBJ2-1, with D possibly being TRBD1 (5 bases). The CDR3 is 14 residues long. Germline CDR1 KGHDR, CDR2 SFDVKD. V shed 7 bases and J shed 9 bases, with 18 bases lying between them. The CDR3 spells CATSRATGWSEQFF. CDR3 coding DNA: TGTGCCACCAGCCGAGCCACAGGATGGAGTGAGCAGTTCTTC.

This clonotype is termed medium-sized. V is TRBV29-1 and J is TRBJ2-2; unclear D gene. V lost 8 bases and J lost 5, with 15 bases in between. The CDR3 is made up of 13 amino acids. The germline gives CDR1 SQVTM, CDR2 ANQGSEA. CDR3 nucleotides: TGCAGCACCTACCGGACGGAGACCGGGGAGCTGTTTTTT. Translated, it gives CSTYRTETGELFF.

This clonotype was recorded at least ten times. The rearrangement links TRBV20-1 to TRBJ2-5, with D perhaps matching TRBD1 (5 bases). Trimming cost V 2 bases and J 5 bases, with 12 bases left between them. This CDR3 is 13 amino acids long. In germline, CDR1 is DFQATT, CDR2 SNEGSKA (reference sequence). In DNA, the CDR3 is TGCAGTGCTAGACGCAGGGCGACGGAGACCCAGTACTTC. Its translation is CSARRRATETQYF.

By share, this clonotype ranks as medium-sized. Here the CDR3 DNA reads TGTGCCAGCAGGGGACTGTTGGGAAATGAGCAGTTCTTC. It encodes CASRGLLGNEQFF. The chain employs TRBV25-1 and TRBJ2-1; D is perhaps TRBD2 (6 bases). In germline, CDR1 is MGHDK, CDR2 SYGVNS. The CDR3 loop spans 13 amino acids. Between the trimmed V and J ends, which lost 6 bases and 7 bases, there was a span of 13 bases.

This clonotype was found many times. The chain carries TRBV10-3 and TRBJ1-1; D is ambiguous. The CDR3 is made up of 13 amino acids. Germline lookup yields CDR1 ENHRY and CDR2 SYGVKD. V was trimmed by 3 bases and J by 2 bases, leaving 7 bases between them. For the CDR3, the DNA is TGTGCCATCAGTGAACGGTCAAACACTGAAGCTTTCTTT. It yields the protein CAISERSNTEAFF.

Many counts were recorded for this clonotype. This chain links TRBV6-2 or TRBV6-3 with TRBJ2-7; 8 bases line up with TRBD1. The CDR3 consists of 17 residues. CDR1 is MNHEY and CDR2 is SVGEGT in the germline V gene. With 6 bases clipped from V and 5 bases from J, the junction kept 18 bases outside the gene matches. CDR3 bases: TGTGCCAGCAGACCAGCCTTGGAGGGGACAGGTGGAGACGAGCAGTACGTC. Its protein is CASRPALEGTGGDEQYV.

At least ten counts were recorded for this clonotype. The rearrangement uses TRBV28 and TRBJ2-7; D may match TRBD1 or TRBD2 (5 bases each). The CDR3 extends over 14 amino acids. The germline CDR1 and CDR2 sequences are MDHEN and SYDVKM. Deletions cut 4 bases from V and 3 bases from J, with 13 bases between. CDR3 amino acids: CASSSTAAHYEQYV. CDR3 in DNA: TGTGCCAGCAGTTCGACAGCGGCTCACTACGAGCAGTACGTC.

This clonotype was seen ten or more times. The chain couples TRBV20-1 to TRBJ2-5; TRBD1 agrees at 8 bases. Per germline, CDR1 DFQATT and CDR2 SNEGSKA (reference sequence). J gave up 6 bases and V 5 bases, and 2 bases lay outside the gene matches. The CDR3 runs to 11 residues. CDR3 coding DNA: TGCAGTGCTCGGACAGGGAAGACCCAGTACTTC. Translated: CSARTGKTQYF.

Ten or more counts support this clonotype. The chain joins TRBV11-1 to TRBJ1-3, with a possible D match to TRBD1 (5 bases). CDR1 is SGHAT and CDR2 is FQDESV in the germline V gene (reference sequence). The CDR3 is 16 residues long. The V end lost 2 bases, the J end lost 0 bases, and 11 bases lay between the germline ends. The CDR3 DNA reads as TGTGCCAGCAGCTTAATCACAGGAAACTCTGGAAACACCATATATTTT. Its protein is CASSLITGNSGNTIYF.

Remarks on this clonotype: This CDR3 fails to terminate in the conserved phenylalanine or tryptophan, so it likely reflects a read error. The gene calls are TRBV7-6 and TRBJ2-5, with D possibly being TRBD2 (5 bases). V was trimmed by 5 bases and J by 5 bases, leaving 12 bases between them. CDR1 and CDR2 (germline): SGHVS, FNYEAQ. The CDR3 is made up of 13 amino acids. The CDR3 coding sequence is TGTGCCAGCAGCAAGGACCGAGGGGAGACCCAGTACATC. Translation gives CASSKDRGETQYI.

The table lists this clonotype with many counts. The rearrangement links TRBV20-1 to TRBJ2-1, with D perhaps TRBD2 (6 bases). Germline-derived CDR1 and CDR2 are DFQATT and SNEGSKA (reference sequence). The CDR3 consists of 14 residues. The V end lost 7 bases, the J end lost 5 bases, and 18 bases lay between the germline ends. CDR3 in DNA: TGCAGTGGGGGGACGGGGAGGATCGACAATGAGCAGTTCTTC. Translated, it gives CSGGTGRIDNEQFF.

This clonotype was seen at least ten times. J is TRBJ2-7 and V is TRBV18; 7 nucleotides line up with TRBD1. From germline, CDR1 is KGHSH and CDR2 LQKENI. V trimming: 2 bases; J trimming: 11 bases; junction bases outside the gene matches: 9. The CDR3 totals 13 residues. For the CDR3, the DNA is TGTGCCAGCTCACCAAATCGGGACAGACCTGAGTACTTC. This gives the protein CASSPNRDRPEYF.

Many counts were recorded for this clonotype. The CDR3 nucleotides read TGTGCCAGCAGTGGACCCCCCACGGTGGAGGTGAAACAGCCCCAGCATTTT. Protein product: CASSGPPTVEVKQPQHF. V gene TRBV12-3 or TRBV12-4 combines with J gene TRBJ1-5; D gene unclear. The CDR3 sequence is 17 residues long. V lost 5 bases to trimming and J lost 7 bases, with 24 bases between them.

This clonotype appeared many times. The chain recombines TRBV4-3 with TRBJ2-1; D possibly corresponds to TRBD2 (5 bases). This CDR3 comprises 16 residues. CDR1 is LGHNA, CDR2 YSLEER, per germline. V lost 1 base and J lost 3, with 13 bases in between. In DNA form, the CDR3 reads TGCGCCAGCAGCCAAGGCTTCGGGGTATACTACAATGAGCAGTTCTTC. Protein product: CASSQGFGVYYNEQFF.

This clonotype showed up many times. V gene TRBV20-1 combines with J gene TRBJ1-1; a weak D match, TRBD1 (5 bases). The CDR3 is 14 amino acids. Germline V gives CDR1 DFQATT, CDR2 SNEGSKA (reference sequence). V lost 4 bases and J lost 2, with 14 bases in between. The CDR3 coding sequence is TGCAGTGCTAACCCCGGGGGGATCAACACTGAAGCTTTCTTT. Its protein is CSANPGGINTEAFF.

In its sample, this clonotype was seen many times. The V gene is TRBV20-1, the J gene TRBJ2-5; 7 bases are a match to TRBD1. The germline V gene encodes CDR1 DFQATT and CDR2 SNEGSKA (reference sequence). V shed 3 bases and J 5 bases; nucleotides not matched to a gene: 15. CDR3 length: 16 amino acids. This chain's CDR3 is CSARAQGQAITETQYF. Here the CDR3 DNA reads TGCAGTGCTAGGGCCCAAGGACAGGCCATAACGGAGACCCAGTACTTC.

This clonotype occurred many times. The gene calls are TRBV7-2 and TRBJ2-4; D gene uncertain. Trimming took 5 bases from V and 1 from J, leaving 15 bases between them. Germline V CDR1 and CDR2: SGHTA, FQGNSA. This CDR3 has 16 amino acids. In DNA, the CDR3 is TGTGCCAGCAGCATGCCCGGGTATGGGGCCAAAAACATTCAGTACTTC. Amino acid sequence: CASSMPGYGAKNIQYF.

This clonotype was seen at least ten times. The J gene is TRBJ1-1, the V gene TRBV15; D gene unclear. Trimming left V 7 bases short and J 4 bases short, with 4 bases between. CDR3 size: 10 residues. CDR1 is LNHNV, CDR2 YYDKDF, per germline (reference sequence). The CDR3 nucleotides are TGTGCCACCAAGGGCACTGAAGCTTTCTTT. Translation gives CATKGTEAFF.

This clonotype was detected ten times or more. V usage is TRBV28 and J usage is TRBJ2-7; D may correspond to TRBD1 or TRBD2 (6 bases each). V lost 6 bases and J lost 8, with 20 bases in between. The CDR3 has 14 residues. The V gene's germline CDR1 is MDHEN and CDR2 SYDVKM. CDR3 sequence: CASSTSRGAYKQYF. In DNA, the CDR3 is TGTGCCAGCAGCACGTCAAGGGGGGCTTATAAGCAGTACTTC.

The sample holds many counts of this clonotype. This rearrangement joins TRBV3-1 to TRBJ1-1; the D gene is possibly TRBD1 (6 bases). Trimming cost V 4 bases and J 1 base, with 10 bases left between them. The V gene's germline CDR1 is LGHDT and CDR2 YNNKEL (reference sequence). The CDR3 runs to 14 residues. CDR3: CASSLRDKNTEAFF. As DNA, the CDR3 is TGTGCCAGCAGCCTCCGGGACAAGAACACTGAAGCTTTCTTT.

This clonotype was observed at least ten times. V usage is TRBV20-1 and J usage is TRBJ2-7, with D hard to call. Trimming pared 2 bases from V and 1 base from J, leaving 6 bases between. Germline V gene sequence: CDR1 DFQATT, CDR2 SNEGSKA (reference sequence). This CDR3 is 12 amino acids long. This CDR3 reads CSARNSSYEQYV. In nucleotides, the CDR3 is TGCAGTGCTAGAAACAGTTCCTACGAGCAGTACGTC.

In its sample, this clonotype was seen many times. This rearrangement joins TRBV12-3 or TRBV12-4 to TRBJ1-2, with D hard to call. Trimming shortened V by 5 bases and J by 4 bases, and 14 bases separated the two germline ends. The CDR3 has 14 residues. CDR3 bases: TGTGCCAGCAGTCCGCGTCTTTCCGTCTATGGCTACACCTTC. This sequence encodes CASSPRLSVYGYTF.

By frequency in the sample, this clonotype is medium-sized. The chain uses TRBV14 and TRBJ1-1; D is unclear. The CDR3 length is 13 residues. The germline gives CDR1 SGHDN, CDR2 FVKESK. The V and J ends lost 3 bases and 8 bases respectively, with 13 bases between them. The CDR3 sequence is CASSQYGPGEAFF. The DNA for the CDR3 is TGTGCCAGCAGCCAGTACGGCCCGGGAGAAGCTTTCTTT.

This clonotype came up many times. The chain carries TRBV20-1 and TRBJ1-1; D is undetermined. The CDR3 length is 15 residues. The V and J ends lost 2 bases and 7 bases respectively, with 20 bases between them. The germline V gene encodes CDR1 DFQATT and CDR2 SNEGSKA (reference sequence). This CDR3 is CSARLGSAGIGEAFF. In DNA form, the CDR3 reads TGCAGTGCTAGATTAGGGTCTGCGGGGATTGGTGAAGCTTTCTTT.